This T cell receptor (beta chain) emerged from a study of T cell responses to AZD1222 COVID-19 vaccine (dated by TCRdb to the early 2020s). Turning to the overall study: AZD1222 recipients whose second dose came at about 4 weeks and those whose second dose came at about 12 weeks were combined into one group, since spike-specific TCR depth and breadth did not differ between the two schedules. Trial participants were enrolled by age into 18-55, 56-69 and 70-plus year subgroups, with 148, 28 and 57 TCR-sequenced participants respectively. A total of 230 to 250 trial participants underwent TCR sequencing, of whom roughly 210 had received two doses of AZD1222 and about 25 had received two doses of the MenACWY control vaccine.

This clone showed up just once. Its binding antigen is unknown. Qualities for individual bases were not recorded, and no much larger clone is one base off. The same CDR3 can be traced to other DNA sequences in this sample. The CDR3 regions of human TCRbeta chains were analyzed by immunosequencing. On the authors' methods: TCRs in the repertoires were compared against a reference library of SARS-CoV-2-specific TCRs that had been generated with the MIRA antigen-specificity platform. Breadth was defined as the fraction of unique TCRs that were SARS-CoV-2-associated, and depth was defined as the fraction of total T cells that were SARS-CoV-2-associated. Using the MIRA data, each spike-specific TCR was mapped to the spike region that the TCR reacts to and placed in a CD4 or CD8 class. Log10-transformed breadth and depth values were compared by one-way ANOVA with Sidak's multiple comparisons tests. The source is immuneACCESS, and TCRdb retained only in-frame sequences with V and J called. Part of the clones is not carried over; for the studies checked, unresolved V genes explain less than half of this, and the remainder is unexplained. V and J calls and clone size come straight from that table; D and trimming were deduced from the DNA. The sample table contains 90,000 to 120,000 clones; only one count was recorded for around 91% of them. The ten largest account for 18% of the sample.

In the paper's terms, the time point label means: baseline before first vaccination. Vaccinee samples were obtained from the UK trials COV001 and COV002, which included a single-blind randomized controlled phase 2/3 trial of AZD1222 (ChAdOx1 nCoV-19) in healthy adults. For TCRbeta chain sequencing, PBMC samples were collected from trial participants at day 0 and at day 28 after the second dose. What the research found in general, with its limitations: Only 5 to 7 AZD1222 recipients were SARS-CoV-2 seropositive at baseline, limiting conclusions about previously exposed vaccinees. A significant rise in spike-specific TCR breadth and depth was observed after two AZD1222 doses relative to day 0 and relative to MenACWY recipients. In the small 56-69-year group, the increase in depth fell short of significance, most likely because of low power. Participants were mostly white British and included more females than males, and it was suggested by the authors that clonal diversity may have been underestimated. The whole spike protein was spanned by vaccine-associated CD4 TCRs, and dominant responses were seen in regions 160-218 and 743-854. Reportedly, close to half of the unique spike-specific TCRs recognized epitopes lying outside the regions that are mutated in the B.1.351 and B.1.1.7 variants. Because no samples from the day 14 peak response were available, repertoires could be characterized only after the peak T cell response.

The CDR3 goes from the cysteine to the phenylalanine over 13 residues. Just CDR3 DNA is preserved here, 39 bases in frame from base 1. Taken from the germline V gene (reference sequence), the CDR1 and CDR2 loops are LGHDT and YNNKEL. V is reduced by 1 base and J by 0 bases, leaving a spacing of 3 bases between them. Sequencing used peripheral blood, obtained on day 0 of AZD1222 vaccination. The rearranged segments are TRBV3-1 (or the pseudogene TRBV3-2) and TRBJ1-2, with an unclear D gene assignment. The receptor was derived from an adult in good health. The DNA is TGTGCCAGCAGCCAAGGATCTAACTATGGCTACACCTTC. Translation gives CASSQGSNYGYTF.